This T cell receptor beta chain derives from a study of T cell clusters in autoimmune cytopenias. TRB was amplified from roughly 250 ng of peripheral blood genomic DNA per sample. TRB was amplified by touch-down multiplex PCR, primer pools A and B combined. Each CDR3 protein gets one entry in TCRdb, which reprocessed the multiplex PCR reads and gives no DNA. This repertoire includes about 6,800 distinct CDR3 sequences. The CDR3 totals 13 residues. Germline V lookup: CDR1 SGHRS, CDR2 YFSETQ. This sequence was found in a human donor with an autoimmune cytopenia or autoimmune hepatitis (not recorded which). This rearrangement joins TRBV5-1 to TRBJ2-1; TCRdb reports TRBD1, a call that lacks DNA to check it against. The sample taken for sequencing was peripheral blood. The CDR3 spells CASSGTGGGGQFF. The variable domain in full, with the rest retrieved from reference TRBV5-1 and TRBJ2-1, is KAGVTQTPRYLIKTRGQQVTLSCSPISGHRSVSWYQQTPGQGLQFLFEYFSETQRNKGNFPGRFSGRQFSNSRSEMNVSTLELGDSALYLCASSGTGGGGQFFGPGTRLTVL.